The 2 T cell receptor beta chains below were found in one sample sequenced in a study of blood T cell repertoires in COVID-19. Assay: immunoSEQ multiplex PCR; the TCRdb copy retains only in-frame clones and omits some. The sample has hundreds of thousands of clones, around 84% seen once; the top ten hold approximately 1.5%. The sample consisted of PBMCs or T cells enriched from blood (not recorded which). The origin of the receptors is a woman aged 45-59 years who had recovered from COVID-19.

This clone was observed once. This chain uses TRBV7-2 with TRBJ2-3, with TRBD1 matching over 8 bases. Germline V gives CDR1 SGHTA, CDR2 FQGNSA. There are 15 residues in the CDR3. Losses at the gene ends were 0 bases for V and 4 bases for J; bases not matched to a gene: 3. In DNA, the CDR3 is TGTGCCAGCAGCTTAGCGGGACAGGTCCCAGATACGCAGTATTTT. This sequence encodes CASSLAGQVPDTQYF.

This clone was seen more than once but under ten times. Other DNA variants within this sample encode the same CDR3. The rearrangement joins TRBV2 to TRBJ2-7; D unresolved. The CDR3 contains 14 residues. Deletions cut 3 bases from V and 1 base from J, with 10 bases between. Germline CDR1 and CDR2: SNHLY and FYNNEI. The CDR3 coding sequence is TGTGCCAGCAGTGAGGGCAGCCTTTCCTACGAGCAGTACTTC. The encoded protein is CASSEGSLSYEQYF. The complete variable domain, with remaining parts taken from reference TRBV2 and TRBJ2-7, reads EPEVTQTPSHQVTQMGQEVILRCVPISNHLYFYWYRQILGQKVEFLVSFYNNEISEKSEIFDDQFSVERPDGSNFTLKIRSTKLEDSAMYFCASSEGSLSYEQYFGPGTRLTVT.